This is a list of T cell receptor beta chains from one sample in a study of blood T cells in healthy people across ages. TCRdb reanalysed the 5' RACE reads using MiXCR and keeps one entry per CDR3 protein. In the table there are approximately 900,000 distinct CDR3 sequences, 25% to 30% of which are singletons. This sample also appeared in a second study, on T cells of mothers and their children.

Sequencing was done on a sample of blood. These receptors were obtained from a woman between 35 and 50 years old in good health. Both conserved end residues are part of each CDR3. Each record gives: clone size, V gene, D gene, J gene, CDR3 DNA, CDR3 protein. A D gene is named only where the DNA matches it firmly. Clone size appears in some rows only: once, few, many, or a class for an expanded clone.

size: NA
V: TRBV10-3
D: TRBD2
J: TRBJ2-3
DNA: TGTACCATCAGTTCGGAGCGGGGGGCGGACACAGATACGCAGTATTTT
CDR3: CTISSERGADTDTQYF

size: few
V: TRBV27
D: TRBD1
J: TRBJ1-4
DNA: TGTGCCAGCAGTTTAACGACAGGGGGCTATGAAAAACTGTTTTTT
CDR3: CASSLTTGGYEKLFF

size: NA
V: TRBV29-1
D: NA
J: TRBJ1-6
DNA: TGCAGCGTTGCGCAGGGCAACCTGGGCGGGGGTTTTCGTGGTTATTCACCCCTCCACTTT
CDR3: CSVAQGNLGGGFRGYSPLHF

size: few
V: TRBV6-6
D: NA
J: TRBJ1-1
DNA: TGTGCCAGCAGTGTAGCCCCGGGACGGGCGTTCTTT
CDR3: CASSVAPGRAFF

size: NA
V: TRBV20-1
D: NA
J: TRBJ1-4
DNA: TGCAGTGCTACTTTGGGAGGGGCTGCTAATGAAAAACTGTTTTTT
CDR3: CSATLGGAANEKLFF

size: NA
V: TRBV10-3
D: TRBD2
J: TRBJ2-5
DNA: TGTGCCATCAGTGAGTCGACTAGCGGGGGAGAGACCCAGTACTTC
CDR3: CAISESTSGGETQYF

size: few
V: TRBV20-1
D: TRBD1
J: TRBJ1-2
DNA: TGCAGAATTGGGACAGGGGGCGCAGACTATGGCTACACCTTC
CDR3: CRIGTGGADYGYTF

size: NA
V: TRBV5-1
D: NA
J: TRBJ2-1
DNA: TGCGCCAGCAGCTTGGCCCCGGATGAGCAGTTCTTC
CDR3: CASSLAPDEQFF

size: few
V: TRBV12-3/TRBV12-4
D: TRBD2
J: TRBJ2-7
DNA: TGTGCCAGCGGTCGAGCGGGGGGCTACGAGCAGTACTTC
CDR3: CASGRAGGYEQYF

size: many
V: TRBV7-3
D: NA
J: TRBJ1-6
DNA: TGTGCCAGCAGCTTAAGCCCCGTTAATTCACCCCTCCACTTT
CDR3: CASSLSPVNSPLHF

size: many
V: TRBV20-1
D: NA
J: TRBJ2-7
DNA: TGCAGTGCTAGAGACGTCTCCTACGAGCAGTACTTC
CDR3: CSARDVSYEQYF

size: few
V: TRBV2
D: NA
J: TRBJ1-5
DNA: TGTGCCAGCGCTGTTAATCGGGCACCCCAGCATTTT
CDR3: CASAVNRAPQHF

size: NA
V: TRBV27
D: NA
J: TRBJ2-5
DNA: TGTGCCAGCAGTTTAACGGGTTTTCAGCAGTACTTC
CDR3: CASSLTGFQQYF

size: NA
V: TRBV20-1
D: NA
J: TRBJ1-5
DNA: TGCAGTGCGGGGGGGTCCGCGAATAGCAATCAGCCCCAGCATTTT
CDR3: CSAGGSANSNQPQHF

size: many
V: TRBV28
D: TRBD1
J: TRBJ2-7
DNA: TGTGCCAGCAGCAGAGACAGGGCGAGCTCCTACGAGCAGTACTTC
CDR3: CASSRDRASSYEQYF

size: many
V: TRBV5-1
D: NA
J: TRBJ1-2
DNA: TGCGCCAGCAGCTTGGAAGGGAATTCGGGGGGCTACACCTTC
CDR3: CASSLEGNSGGYTF

size: NA
V: TRBV5-1
D: NA
J: TRBJ1-2
DNA: TGCGCCAGCAGCAACGACGGCTATGGCTACACCTTC
CDR3: CASSNDGYGYTF

size: NA
V: TRBV15
D: TRBD1
J: TRBJ1-1
DNA: TGTGCCACCAGCAGAGCCTCAGGGGGTACTGAAGCTTTCTTT
CDR3: CATSRASGGTEAFF

size: many
V: TRBV27
D: TRBD1
J: TRBJ2-1
DNA: TGTGCCAGCAGTCCCAGGGACAGCCGGAATGAGCAGTTCTTC
CDR3: CASSPRDSRNEQFF

size: NA
V: TRBV5-1
D: NA
J: TRBJ2-7
DNA: TGCGCCAGCAACTTGATTCCAGGGGGGGACGAGCAGTACTTC
CDR3: CASNLIPGGDEQYF

size: many
V: TRBV11-2
D: TRBD1
J: TRBJ2-7
DNA: TGTGCCAGCAGCTCCACAGGGGCGCACGAGCAGTACTTC
CDR3: CASSSTGAHEQYF

size: few
V: TRBV30
D: NA
J: TRBJ2-5
DNA: TGTGCCTGGAGGACGGTAGAGACCCAGTACTTC
CDR3: CAWRTVETQYF

size: few
V: TRBV29-1
D: TRBD1
J: TRBJ1-1
DNA: TGCAGCGCTTCCGGGACAGGGGTGTACAACACTGAAGCTTTCTTT
CDR3: CSASGTGVYNTEAFF

size: few
V: TRBV6-2/TRBV6-3
D: NA
J: TRBJ1-5
DNA: TGTGCCAGCAGGGATCTCAGGGTCAATCAGCCCCAGCATTTT
CDR3: CASRDLRVNQPQHF

size: NA
V: TRBV30
D: NA
J: TRBJ1-2
DNA: TGTGCCTGGAGTGACCCCGGACGGACCTATGGCTACACCTTC
CDR3: CAWSDPGRTYGYTF

size: few
V: TRBV7-2
D: NA
J: TRBJ1-2
DNA: TGTGCCAGCAGCTTAGCCTCGGATTACGCTAACTATGGCTACACCTTC
CDR3: CASSLASDYANYGYTF

size: NA
V: TRBV6-1
D: NA
J: TRBJ2-2
DNA: TGTGCCAGCAGTGAAGTTATTGGGCTTCTGGGGTTGGGCACCGGGGAGCTGTTTTTT
CDR3: CASSEVIGLLGLGTGELFF

size: NA
V: TRBV6-2/TRBV6-3
D: NA
J: TRBJ2-1
DNA: TGTGCCTGCAGCCAAGCGAGTCCTCTCCATGAGCAGTTCTTC
CDR3: CACSQASPLHEQFF

size: few
V: TRBV7-2
D: NA
J: TRBJ1-5
DNA: TGTGCCAGCAGCTTAGAGGCCAGTGTGGGCAATCAGCCCCAGCATTTT
CDR3: CASSLEASVGNQPQHF

size: NA
V: TRBV28
D: TRBD1
J: TRBJ2-7
DNA: TGTGCCAGCAGAACGACAGGGAAATACGAGCAGTACTTC
CDR3: CASRTTGKYEQYF

size: many
V: TRBV4-3
D: TRBD2
J: TRBJ2-1
DNA: TGCGCCAGCAGCCAGGTAGCGGGGGGGCCTTGGGATGAGCAGTTCTTC
CDR3: CASSQVAGGPWDEQFF

size: NA
V: TRBV12-3/TRBV12-4
D: NA
J: TRBJ2-1
DNA: TGTGCCAGCAGTTCGACGGCCCTAGGGAGCTCCTACAATGAGCAGTTCTTC
CDR3: CASSSTALGSSYNEQFF

size: once
V: TRBV7-2
D: TRBD2
J: TRBJ2-5
DNA: TGTGCCAGCAGCTTAGAGGGCGGGGGGTCCTACAATGAGCAGTACTTC
CDR3: CASSLEGGGSYNEQYF

size: many
V: TRBV20-1
D: NA
J: TRBJ1-1
DNA: TGCAGTGCTAGAGATGGCGGGAACACTGAAGCTTTCTTT
CDR3: CSARDGGNTEAFF

size: many
V: TRBV7-2
D: NA
J: TRBJ2-5
DNA: TGTGCCAGCAGCTTAGCATCGGGACAACAAGAGACCCAGTACTTC
CDR3: CASSLASGQQETQYF

size: many
V: TRBV27
D: NA
J: TRBJ2-3
DNA: TGTGCCAGCAGTTCGAGGGGGAGTAGCACAGATACGCAGTATTTT
CDR3: CASSSRGSSTDTQYF

size: NA
V: TRBV18
D: TRBD1
J: TRBJ2-7
DNA: TGTGCCAGCTCACCGGACAGGGTTGGTCTCGAGCAGTACTTC
CDR3: CASSPDRVGLEQYF

size: few
V: TRBV6-5
D: TRBD1
J: TRBJ1-2
DNA: TGTGCCAGCAGAGCCTGGACAGGGCGCTGGTATGGCTACACCTTC
CDR3: CASRAWTGRWYGYTF

size: few
V: TRBV28
D: NA
J: TRBJ2-1
DNA: TGTGCCACTCAGGTTTATCCCGACGAGCAGTTCTTC
CDR3: CATQVYPDEQFF

size: NA
V: TRBV7-2
D: NA
J: TRBJ2-7
DNA: TGTGCCAGCGGACGGCTAGCGAATCCCTACGAGCAGTACTTC
CDR3: CASGRLANPYEQYF

size: NA
V: TRBV20-1
D: NA
J: TRBJ1-2
DNA: TGCAGTGCTAGTTTCAAGGCGTTAGGGGGAGGCTATGGCTACACCTTC
CDR3: CSASFKALGGGYGYTF

size: few
V: TRBV21-1
D: NA
J: TRBJ1-3
DNA: TGTGCCAGCAGCTTTCGGGGCTCTGGAAACACCATATATTTT
CDR3: CASSFRGSGNTIYF

size: NA
V: TRBV7-2
D: NA
J: TRBJ2-7
DNA: TGTGCCAGCAGCTTATTCCGGGCCTACGAGCAGTACTTC
CDR3: CASSLFRAYEQYF

size: NA
V: TRBV6-5
D: NA
J: TRBJ1-2
DNA: TGTGCCAGCAGTTACAGCCCGGTTTGGAGTGGCTACACCTTC
CDR3: CASSYSPVWSGYTF

size: NA
V: TRBV9
D: TRBD1
J: TRBJ2-3
DNA: TGTGCCAGCAGCGTACAGGGGGCAAGAGATACGCAGTATTTT
CDR3: CASSVQGARDTQYF

size: NA
V: TRBV6-6
D: NA
J: TRBJ2-5
DNA: TGTGCCAGCAGTTACGTCAGTGGTCCCCAAGAGACCCAGTACTTC
CDR3: CASSYVSGPQETQYF

size: NA
V: TRBV2
D: NA
J: TRBJ1-4
DNA: TGTGCCAGCCGTTGGCAGGGTAATGAAAAACTGTTTTTT
CDR3: CASRWQGNEKLFF

size: NA
V: TRBV7-2
D: TRBD2
J: TRBJ2-5
DNA: TGTGCCAGCAGATCTCAACCTAGCGGGAGGGGCGGGGGGACCCAGTACTTC
CDR3: CASRSQPSGRGGGTQYF

size: few
V: TRBV7-2
D: NA
J: TRBJ2-5
DNA: TGTGCCAGCAGCTTAAGTAGGGCGGGGCCACAAGAGACCCAGTACTTC
CDR3: CASSLSRAGPQETQYF

size: once
V: TRBV13
D: TRBD1
J: TRBJ2-3
DNA: TGTGCCAGCAGCTTAGTGAGACAGGGTCAAATGGGCACAGATACGCAGTATTTT
CDR3: CASSLVRQGQMGTDTQYF

size: few
V: TRBV20-1
D: NA
J: TRBJ2-5
DNA: TGCAGTGCTAGAGGGGGGTACCAAGAGACCCAGTACTTC
CDR3: CSARGGYQETQYF

size: few
V: TRBV7-3
D: NA
J: TRBJ2-2
DNA: TGTGCCAGCAGCCCGAGGGGGGGCCTCGGCGGGGAGCTGTTTTTT
CDR3: CASSPRGGLGGELFF

size: few
V: TRBV28
D: NA
J: TRBJ2-7
DNA: TGTGCCAGCAATTTTCCGGACAGACCCTACGAGCAGTACTTC
CDR3: CASNFPDRPYEQYF

size: NA
V: TRBV5-1
D: NA
J: TRBJ2-3
DNA: TGCGCCAGCGGCCGACAGGAGAGCACAGATACGCAGTATTTT
CDR3: CASGRQESTDTQYF